These T cell receptor beta chains were read from a single sample in a study of blood T cell repertoires in COVID-19. Sequenced by immunoSEQ multiplex PCR; TCRdb stores in-frame clones only, minus some. The sample lists approximately 170,000 clones; around four fifths were seen once. Sequencing was done on a sample of peripheral blood. The receptors derive from a man in his 70s who had recovered from COVID-19. Both conserved end residues are part of each CDR3. A D gene is named only where the DNA matches it firmly. Not every row has a clone size; where given, it reads once, few, many or a size class.

d_gene	v_gene	abundance	j_gene	CDR3nt	CDR3aa
.	TRBV29-1	.	TRBJ2-7	TGCAGCGATCGGGACTTATATTCCTACGAGCAGTACTTC	CSDRDLYSYEQYF
.	TRBV20-1	.	TRBJ1-5	TGCAGTGCTAGTGGGGACTCAATAGGGCGCAATCAGCCCCAGCATTTT	CSASGDSIGRNQPQHF
TRBD2	TRBV6-6	once	TRBJ2-1	TGTGCCAGCAGTTATAACCTAGCGGGTGGGGTTGAGCAGTTCTTC	CASSYNLAGGVEQFF
.	TRBV6-5	.	TRBJ2-7	TGTGCCAGCAGCCTTCAAGGAGGTGTCACCGAGCAGTACTTC	CASSLQGGVTEQYF
TRBD2	TRBV5-1	.	TRBJ2-1	TGCGCCAGCAGCGCAACTAGCGCGAACAATGAGCAGTTCTTC	CASSATSANNEQFF
TRBD1	TRBV12-5	.	TRBJ1-1	TGTGCTAGTGGTTTCGGACAGGGCACTGAAGCTTTCTTT	CASGFGQGTEAFF
TRBD1	TRBV28	.	TRBJ1-6	TGTGCCAGCAGTTCGGGACAGTCCTCTTCACCCCTCCACTTT	CASSSGQSSSPLHF
TRBD2	TRBV5-1	.	TRBJ2-3	TGCGCCAGCAGCTTGGGTAGCGGGAGCACAGATACGCAGTATTTT	CASSLGSGSTDTQYF
.	TRBV27	.	TRBJ2-1	TGTGCCGGGCCCGGATGGCATGAGCAGTTCTTC	CAGPGWHEQFF
TRBD2	TRBV2	.	TRBJ2-2	TGTGCCAGCAGGACTAGCGCAATAACCGGGGAGCTGTTTTTT	CASRTSAITGELFF
TRBD1	TRBV5-4	few	TRBJ1-2	TGTGCCAGCAGCTCTCCGGGACAGGGGTTCAACTATGGCTACACCTTC	CASSSPGQGFNYGYTF
.	TRBV9	.	TRBJ1-1	TGTGCCAGCAGCGTGTCACAGATGAACACTGAAGCTTTCTTT	CASSVSQMNTEAFF
.	TRBV5-4	.	TRBJ2-3	TGTGCCAGCAGCTTATACGGGACTAGCACAGATACGCAGTATTTT	CASSLYGTSTDTQYF
.	TRBV6-5	.	TRBJ2-4	TGTGCCAGCTTACCCGGAGCCAAAAACATTCAGTACTTC	CASLPGAKNIQYF
.	TRBV27	.	TRBJ2-7	TGTGCCAGCAGTTTCGCAGGGTCTAAGGGCAGCTCCTACGAGCAGTACTTC	CASSFAGSKGSSYEQYF
.	TRBV7-4	.	TRBJ1-5	TGTGCCAGCAGCCCTATGGGCAATCAGCCCCAGCATTTT	CASSPMGNQPQHF
.	TRBV19	.	TRBJ2-2	TGTGCCAGTAGTATGTGGGGCGGCTACACCGGGGAGCTGTTTTTT	CASSMWGGYTGELFF
TRBD1	TRBV9	once	TRBJ2-1	TGTGCCAGCAGCGGGCCGGGACAGGGATACAATGAGCAGTTCTTC	CASSGPGQGYNEQFF
.	TRBV7-2	.	TRBJ2-4	TGTGCCAGCAGCCCCGGTCCTCGTATGAACATTCAGTACTTC	CASSPGPRMNIQYF
.	TRBV6-5	.	TRBJ2-1	TGTGCCAGCAGCCCAGGCTATGAGCAGTTCTTC	CASSPGYEQFF
TRBD1	TRBV19	.	TRBJ2-2	TGTGCCAGTATCGGGGACAGGGCCGCAGGGGAGCTGTTTTTT	CASIGDRAAGELFF
TRBD1	TRBV28	.	TRBJ2-7	TGTGCCAGCAGCATACCCTCCCCGGGACAGGGGGCGTACGAGCAGTACTTC	CASSIPSPGQGAYEQYF
.	TRBV7-2	.	TRBJ1-6	TGTGCCAGCAGCTTCCAGGGGAGTTCACCCCTCCACTTT	CASSFQGSSPLHF
TRBD2	TRBV7-2	.	TRBJ2-7	TGTGCCAGCAGCTTAGGAGCGGGAGGGCCCTACGAGCAGTACTTC	CASSLGAGGPYEQYF
TRBD1	TRBV11-2	.	TRBJ1-1	TGTGCCAGCAGCTTTAGAGGGGGCGATGAAGCTTTCTTT	CASSFRGGDEAFF
.	TRBV10-3	.	TRBJ1-6	TGTGCCATCAGTGAGTCAATGGGAGGGAACTCACCCCTCCACTTT	CAISESMGGNSPLHF
TRBD1	TRBV2	.	TRBJ1-5	TGTGCCAGCAGATCGACAGGGGGCAGGCAGCCCCAGCATTTT	CASRSTGGRQPQHF
TRBD2	TRBV6-1	.	TRBJ2-3	TGTGCCAGCAGTGAAGGGTTAGCGGGACTCACAGATACGCAGTATTTT	CASSEGLAGLTDTQYF
TRBD1	TRBV19	.	TRBJ2-3	TGTGCCAGTAGTATAGTATTTTGGAGTTTATCGGGACAGAGACTAAGCACAGATACGCAGTATTTT	CASSIVFWSLSGQRLSTDTQYF
TRBD1	TRBV28	few	TRBJ1-2	TGTGCCAGCAGTGCGCCGACAGGGGCGGGCTATGGCTACACCTTC	CASSAPTGAGYGYTF
TRBD2	TRBV27	few	TRBJ2-7	TGTGCCAGCAGTTTCTCGTGGGAGGGTCGCGAGCAGTACTTC	CASSFSWEGREQYF
.	TRBV10-3	.	TRBJ1-3	TGTGCCATCAGTGATACAGGCTCTGGAAACACCATATATTTT	CAISDTGSGNTIYF
TRBD2	TRBV6-5	.	TRBJ2-1	TGTGCCAGCAGGGGGACTAGCGGGAGCCATGAGCAGTTCTTC	CASRGTSGSHEQFF
.	TRBV10-3	.	TRBJ1-4	TGTGCCATCAGCGGGGTCCCTAATGAAAAACTGTTTTTT	CAISGVPNEKLFF
.	TRBV19	.	TRBJ1-5	TGTGCCAGTAGTATTAAGGGGCTCTTTGGACAGCTTCTGCATTTT	CASSIKGLFGQLLHF
.	TRBV3-1/TRBV3-2	once	TRBJ1-1	TGTGCCAGCAGCCAAGGAACAGTGAACACTGAAGCTTTCTTT	CASSQGTVNTEAFF
.	TRBV28	.	TRBJ1-6	TGTGCCAGCAGTCTAGGGGGAACAGGGTCCTATAATTCACCCCTCCACTTT	CASSLGGTGSYNSPLHF
TRBD2	TRBV29-1	.	TRBJ2-7	TGCAGCGTTGGTACGGGACTAGCGAATTCCTACGAGCAGTACTTC	CSVGTGLANSYEQYF
TRBD2	TRBV9	.	TRBJ2-7	TGTGCCAGCAGCCTCGGGGGGGGCGTCGAGCAGTACTTC	CASSLGGGVEQYF
.	TRBV11-2	.	TRBJ2-1	TGTGCCAGCAGCTTAGAAGGGGGATCCTACAATGAGCAGTTCTTC	CASSLEGGSYNEQFF
.	TRBV6-2/TRBV6-3	.	TRBJ1-6	TGTGCCAGCAGCCCCGAGGGTTTTAGGTCACCCCTCCACTTT	CASSPEGFRSPLHF
.	TRBV24-1	.	TRBJ2-1	TGTGCCACCAGTGATTTGGCGGCTAGCGAGCCCCGTACTAATGAGCAGTTCTTC	CATSDLAASEPRTNEQFF
.	TRBV6-2/TRBV6-3	.	TRBJ2-5	TGTGCCAGCAGCCCTCGGGGCGGGGTCGTAGGCGGGACCCAGTACTTC	CASSPRGGVVGGTQYF
.	TRBV25-1	.	TRBJ1-6	TGTGCCAGCAGTGAAGCGGCCGTCGGGTCGAGTTCACCCCTCCACTTT	CASSEAAVGSSSPLHF
TRBD2	TRBV3-1/TRBV3-2	.	TRBJ2-1	TGTGCCAGCAGCCAAGCTAGCGGGAGGACCAATGAGCAGTTCTTC	CASSQASGRTNEQFF
TRBD1	TRBV19	few	TRBJ1-6	TGTGCCAGTAGTCCAAAAGGCGGGACAGGGCATTCACCCCTCCACTTT	CASSPKGGTGHSPLHF
.	TRBV9	.	TRBJ2-3	TGTGCCAGCAGCGTCCAACAGGATACGCAGTATTTT	CASSVQQDTQYF
.	TRBV19	.	TRBJ2-3	TGTGCCAGTAGTCGGCGGATAGATACGCAGTATTTT	CASSRRIDTQYF
TRBD1	TRBV5-1	.	TRBJ1-5	TGCGCCAGCAGCCCGGAGACAGGGTCTTATCAGCCCCAGCATTTT	CASSPETGSYQPQHF
.	TRBV19	.	TRBJ2-5	TGTGCCAGTAGTATATGGGGGCAGGCAGAGACCCAGTACTTC	CASSIWGQAETQYF
TRBD1	TRBV6-2/TRBV6-3	.	TRBJ2-1	TGTGCCAGCAGTTACTATCCGGGACAGGGGGCCCCTAGCTCCTACAATGAGCAGTTCTTC	CASSYYPGQGAPSSYNEQFF
.	TRBV10-3	.	TRBJ2-7	TGTGCCATCAGTGTGACGGGAACCTACGAGCAGTACTTC	CAISVTGTYEQYF
.	TRBV29-1	.	TRBJ2-7	TGCAGCGTTACAGGGACGACCTACGAGCAGTACTTC	CSVTGTTYEQYF
TRBD1	TRBV28	.	TRBJ2-3	TGTGCCAGCAACTCCCCAGGGGGTAGCACAGATACGCAGTATTTT	CASNSPGGSTDTQYF
.	TRBV5-1	.	TRBJ1-4	TGCGCCAGCAGCTTGAACGGACAGACTAATGAAAAACTGTTTTTT	CASSLNGQTNEKLFF
TRBD2	TRBV9	.	TRBJ2-1	TGTGCCAGCAGCGTAGCTAGCGGGAATTACAATGAGCAGTTCTTC	CASSVASGNYNEQFF
.	TRBV28	.	TRBJ1-5	TGTGCCAGCAGTTTAGGGACGGCGGGGCGGCCCCAGCATTTT	CASSLGTAGRPQHF
TRBD1	TRBV27	.	TRBJ2-1	TGTGCCAGCAGTAGCTACAGGGGCTACAATGAGCAGTTCTTC	CASSSYRGYNEQFF
.	TRBV5-1	once	TRBJ2-5	TGCGCCAGCAGCTTGGAGACAGGCCGCTCTGATAAGTACTTC	CASSLETGRSDKYF